This entry features one TCR beta chain sequence. Its specificity is unknown. The data were obtained in a study of cytomegalovirus exposure and HLA in healthy donors. Across the whole study: From some 180 million T cells, an earlier analysis saw approximately 110 million unique TCR beta sequences. Findings and caveats of the study: Accurate prediction of HLA-A and HLA-B alleles (for most subjects) was reportedly achieved from TCR beta sequences. The authors enumerated 164 TCR beta chains as linked to cytomegalovirus.

This CDR3 region has 14 residues. Germline V CDR1 and CDR2: SGHDT, YYEEEE. The ends were cut back, 4 bases at V and 1 base at J, with 11 bases in the middle. All donors participated as healthy donors of bone marrow. Researchers ran the PCR with 60 Vbeta and 13 Jbeta primers. Method: immunoSEQ multiplex PCR; TCRdb's copy keeps in-frame clones and lacks some. The data show approximately 89,000 clones, with under 75% seen just once and 0.95% to 1.5% held by the top ten. The chain has TRBV5-6 and TRBJ1-1; no definite D call. The origin of this receptor is a female donor in good health and CMV-seronegative. Sequencing was carried out using PBMCs. The CDR3 DNA follows: TGTGCCAGCAGCCTATTTCGGGGGAACACTGAAGCTTTCTTT. Translation gives CASSLFRGNTEAFF.